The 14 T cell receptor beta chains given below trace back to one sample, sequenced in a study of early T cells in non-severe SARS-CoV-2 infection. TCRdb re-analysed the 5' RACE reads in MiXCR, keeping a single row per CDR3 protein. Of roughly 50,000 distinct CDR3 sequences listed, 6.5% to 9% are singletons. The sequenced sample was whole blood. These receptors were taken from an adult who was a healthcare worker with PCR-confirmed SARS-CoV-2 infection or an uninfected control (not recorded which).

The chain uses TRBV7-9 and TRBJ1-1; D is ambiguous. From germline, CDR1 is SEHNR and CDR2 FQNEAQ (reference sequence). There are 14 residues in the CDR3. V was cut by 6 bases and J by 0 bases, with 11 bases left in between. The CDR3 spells CASRPRAMNTEAFF. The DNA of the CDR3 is TGTGCCAGCAGGCCCAGAGCCATGAACACTGAAGCTTTCTTT.

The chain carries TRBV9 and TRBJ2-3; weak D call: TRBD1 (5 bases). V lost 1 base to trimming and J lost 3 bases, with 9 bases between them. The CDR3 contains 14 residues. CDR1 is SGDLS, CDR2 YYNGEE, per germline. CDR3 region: CASSVMQGTDTQYF. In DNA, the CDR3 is TGTGCCAGCAGCGTAATGCAGGGAACAGATACGCAGTATTTT. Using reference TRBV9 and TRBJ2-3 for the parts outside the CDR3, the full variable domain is DSGVTQTPKHLITATGQRVTLRCSPRSGDLSVYWYQQSLDQGLQFLIQYYNGEERAKGNILERFSAQQFPDLHSELNLSSLELGDSALYFCASSVMQGTDTQYFGPGTRLTVL.

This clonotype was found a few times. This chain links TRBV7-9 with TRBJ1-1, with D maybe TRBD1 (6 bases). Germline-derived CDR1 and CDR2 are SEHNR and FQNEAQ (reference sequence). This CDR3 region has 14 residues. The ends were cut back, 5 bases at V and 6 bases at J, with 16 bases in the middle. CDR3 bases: TGTGCCAGCAGCCCCTGGACAGATACCGCTGAAGCTTTCTTT. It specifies CASSPWTDTAEAFF. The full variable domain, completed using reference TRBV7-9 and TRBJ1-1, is DTGVSQNPRHKITKRGQNVTFRCDPISEHNRLYWYRQTLGQGPEFLTYFQNEAQLEKSRLLSDRFSAERPKGSFSTLEIQRTEQGDSAMYLCASSPWTDTAEAFFGQGTRLTVV.

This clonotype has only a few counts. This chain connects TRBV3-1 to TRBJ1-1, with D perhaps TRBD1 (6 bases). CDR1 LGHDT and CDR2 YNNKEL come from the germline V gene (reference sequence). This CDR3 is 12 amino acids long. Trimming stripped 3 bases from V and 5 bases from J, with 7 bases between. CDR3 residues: CASSQTGTEAFF. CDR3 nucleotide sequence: TGTGCCAGCAGCCAGACAGGAACTGAAGCTTTCTTT.

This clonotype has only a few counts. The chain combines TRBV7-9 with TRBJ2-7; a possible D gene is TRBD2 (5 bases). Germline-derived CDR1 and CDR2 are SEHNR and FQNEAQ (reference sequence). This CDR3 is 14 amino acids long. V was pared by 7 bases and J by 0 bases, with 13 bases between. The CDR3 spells CASTGGSYSYEQYF. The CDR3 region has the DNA TGTGCCAGCACCGGAGGCAGCTACTCCTACGAGCAGTACTTC.

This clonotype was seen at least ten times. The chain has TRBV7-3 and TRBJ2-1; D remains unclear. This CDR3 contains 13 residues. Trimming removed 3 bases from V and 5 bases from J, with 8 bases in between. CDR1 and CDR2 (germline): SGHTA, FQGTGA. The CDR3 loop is CASSLIPHNEQFF. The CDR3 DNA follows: TGTGCCAGCAGCTTGATACCGCACAATGAGCAGTTCTTC. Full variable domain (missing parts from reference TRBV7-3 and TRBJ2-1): GAGVSQTPSNKVTEKGKYVELRCDPISGHTALYWYRQSLGQGPEFLIYFQGTGAADDSGLPNDRFFAVRPEGSVSTLKIQRTERGDSAVYLCASSLIPHNEQFFGPGTRLTVL.

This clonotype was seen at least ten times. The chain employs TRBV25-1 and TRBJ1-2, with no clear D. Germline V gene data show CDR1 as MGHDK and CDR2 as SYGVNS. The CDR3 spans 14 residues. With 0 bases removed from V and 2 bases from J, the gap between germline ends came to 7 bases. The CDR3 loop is CASSEYKGNYGYTF. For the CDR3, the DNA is TGTGCCAGCAGTGAATATAAAGGAAACTATGGCTACACCTTC.

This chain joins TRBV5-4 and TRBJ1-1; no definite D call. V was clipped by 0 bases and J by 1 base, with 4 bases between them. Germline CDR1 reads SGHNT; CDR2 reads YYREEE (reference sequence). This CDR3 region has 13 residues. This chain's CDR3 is CASSLDENTEAFF. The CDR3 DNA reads TGTGCCAGCAGCTTGGACGAGAACACTGAAGCTTTCTTT.

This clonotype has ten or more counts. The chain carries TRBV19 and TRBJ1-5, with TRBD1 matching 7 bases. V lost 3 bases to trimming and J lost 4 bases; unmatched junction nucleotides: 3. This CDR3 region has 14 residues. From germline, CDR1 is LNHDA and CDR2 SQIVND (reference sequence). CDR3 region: CASSMGQLNQPQHF. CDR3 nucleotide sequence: TGTGCCAGTAGTATGGGACAGTTGAATCAGCCCCAGCATTTT.

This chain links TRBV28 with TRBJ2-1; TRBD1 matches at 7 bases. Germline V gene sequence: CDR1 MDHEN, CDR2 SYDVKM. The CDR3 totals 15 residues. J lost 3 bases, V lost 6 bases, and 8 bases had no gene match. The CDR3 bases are TGTGCCAGCAGCCTAGGGACAGTAAACTACAATGAGCAGTTCTTC. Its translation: CASSLGTVNYNEQFF. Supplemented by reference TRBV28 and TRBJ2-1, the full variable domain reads DVKVTQSSRYLVKRTGEKVFLECVQDMDHENMFWYRQDPGLGLRLIYFSYDVKMKEKGDIPEGYSVSREKKERFSLILESASTNQTSMYLCASSLGTVNYNEQFFGPGTRLTVL.

In DNA, the CDR3 is TGTGCCAGCAGTTACTCCACAGGGCCGAATCAAGAGACCCAGTACTTC. Translated, it gives CASSYSTGPNQETQYF. V and J are TRBV6-5 and TRBJ2-5, with D perhaps matching TRBD1 (6 bases). The V gene's germline CDR1 is MNHEY and CDR2 SVGAGI. With 0 bases removed from V and 2 bases from J, the gap between germline ends came to 13 bases. The CDR3 is 16 amino acids.

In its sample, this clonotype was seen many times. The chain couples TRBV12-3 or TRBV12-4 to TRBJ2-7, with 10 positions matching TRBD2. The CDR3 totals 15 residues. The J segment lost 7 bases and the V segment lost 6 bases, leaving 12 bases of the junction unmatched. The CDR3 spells CASSPNPVLAGEQYF. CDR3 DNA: TGTGCCAGCAGCCCCAATCCAGTACTAGCGGGGGAGCAGTACTTC.

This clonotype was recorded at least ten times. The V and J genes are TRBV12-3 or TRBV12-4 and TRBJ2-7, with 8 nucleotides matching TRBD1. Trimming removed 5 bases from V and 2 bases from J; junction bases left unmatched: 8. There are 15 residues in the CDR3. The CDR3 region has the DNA TGTGCCAGCAGTACCACAGGGGGACGAACCTACGAGCAGTACTTC. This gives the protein CASSTTGGRTYEQYF.

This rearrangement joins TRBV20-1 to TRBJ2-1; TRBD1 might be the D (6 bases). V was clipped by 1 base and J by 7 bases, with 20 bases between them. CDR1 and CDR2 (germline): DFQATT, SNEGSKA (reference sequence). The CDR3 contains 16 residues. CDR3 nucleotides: TGCAGTGCTAGAGCTTTTCGGTCTAGGGGGACGAATGAGCAGTTCTTC. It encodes CSARAFRSRGTNEQFF.